This note documents a single TCR beta chain sequence. Participant ages covered about 18 to 95 years across 25 or so US areas. Grouping used clinical history reported by participants in a survey and questionnaire. Germline V gene lookup returns CDR1 KGHDR and CDR2 SFDVKD. V lost 3 bases, J lost 5 bases, and 6 bases stayed unmatched. The CDR3 is 16 amino acids. The data are from a study of blood T cell repertoires in COVID-19. Study context: Material from acute and convalescent COVID-19 was sourced from the United States, Italy and Spain.

In the study's own analysis: Amplification from reference gene primers served as the basis for estimated nucleated cell counts. Libraries were prepared by immunoSEQ multiplex PCR; TCRdb keeps only in-frame clonotypes and omits some of them. For V, J and clone size, that table is used; D and trimming come from the DNA. The sample holds around 250,000 clones, 80% to 90% seen once. Sequenced material: PBMCs or T cells enriched from blood (not recorded which). The rearrangement links TRBV24-1 to TRBJ1-5; the match to TRBD1 covers 10 bases. The source is a woman between 40 and 50 years old who had been exposed to COVID-19. The CDR3 spells CATSDGGTGAHQPQHF. CDR3 coding DNA: TGTGCCACCAGTGATGGAGGGACAGGGGCTCATCAGCCCCAGCATTTT.